This paragraph reports one T cell receptor (beta chain). The antigen is undetermined. A much larger clone sits a single nucleotide away, making a read error possible. The V and J ends lost 4 bases and 4 bases, in that order; junction bases with no gene match: 6. The CDR3 contains 14 residues. CDR1 is SQVTM, CDR2 ANQGSEA, per germline. Researchers took RNA transcripts and amplified the TCR beta CDR3 regions from them. When the TCR CDR3 underwent first-round RT-PCR, the HTBI primer set was used. TCRdb ran MiXCR on the multiplex PCR reads and lists one entry per CDR3 protein. The sample lists about 500,000 distinct CDR3 sequences; roughly 15% were seen once. Each ophthalmopathy patient scored at least 3 on the Clinical Activity Score and at least 4 on NOSPECS grade, with duration under 3 months. Criteria for exclusion of patients were uncontrolled infection, other autoimmune disease, pregnancy or lactation.

This entry comes from a study of T cells in Graves' hyperthyroidism and ophthalmopathy. Study outcomes and limitations: Ophthalmopathy got predicted by the model a median approximately six months before its onset.

This clonotype originated in a woman between 18 and 29 years old with Graves' ophthalmopathy. The sequenced sample was blood. This sequence joins TRBV29-1 and TRBJ2-3; 9 nucleotides line up with TRBD2. CDR3 residues: CSVASGRPPDTQYF. CDR3 DNA: TGCAGCGTTGCCAGCGGGAGGCCACCAGATACGCAGTATTTT.